This entry lists 29 T cell receptor beta chains sequenced from one sample in a study of CD8 T cells in ankylosing spondylitis (dated by TCRdb to 2017 to 2019). Library preparation employed 5' RACE. TCRdb shows the sequencer as Illumina HiSeq 2500. TCRdb ran its own pipeline on the public reads, namely fastp trimming at Q25 and MiXCR clone calling, and kept in-frame beta chains. Rows merge per CDR3 protein into single entries with the most common DNA and genes. This sample has fewer than 400,000 distinct CDR3 sequences in its table, and approximately 15% of those were observed once. The ten biggest clones cover approximately 1% of the sample. The sample comprised blood, either unsorted or a sorted T cell fraction (not recorded which). The source of these receptors is a male donor with ankylosing spondylitis or in good health (not recorded which).

The sample holds many counts of this clonotype. The J gene is TRBJ2-1, the V gene TRBV28, with 7 bases identical to TRBD2. CDR3 length equals 11 residues. Germline V gives CDR1 MDHEN, CDR2 SYDVKM. After removal of 4 bases from V and 13 bases from J, the junction contained 4 bases not matched to a gene. The CDR3 sequence: CASSSGTIQFF. The CDR3 DNA reads as TGTGCCAGCAGTTCCGGGACTATTCAGTTCTTC.

This rearrangement joins TRBV7-6 to TRBJ1-1; unclear D gene. Germline CDR1 SGHVS, CDR2 FNYEAQ. The CDR3 is 12 residues long. Between the trimmed V and J ends, which lost 0 bases and 6 bases, there was a span of 5 bases. CDR3 amino acids: CASSLAGAEAFF. CDR3 DNA: TGTGCCAGCAGCTTAGCTGGGGCTGAAGCTTTCTTT.

This clonotype was counted only a few times. The chain combines TRBV25-1 with TRBJ2-3; 7 bases map to TRBD1. CDR3 size: 17 residues. Germline values: CDR1 MGHDK, CDR2 SYGVNS. Trimming took 9 bases from V and 0 from J; bases not matched to a gene: 15. The CDR3 DNA reads TGTGCCAGACCTAGAACGGTGACAGGGTTTAGCACAGATACGCAGTATTTT. Translated: CARPRTVTGFSTDTQYF.

This clonotype showed up just a few times. V is TRBV25-1 and J is TRBJ1-2; 10 bases agree with TRBD1. The length of the CDR3 is 15 residues. In germline, CDR1 is MGHDK, CDR2 SYGVNS. V gave up 3 bases and J gave up 7 bases; unmatched junction bases: 8. The CDR3 nucleotides are TGTGCCAGCAGTGATGGTGGACAGGGGGTAGGTGGCTACACCTTC. As protein: CASSDGGQGVGGYTF.

This clonotype was observed a handful of times. The chain links TRBV20-1 to TRBJ1-5; no reliable D call. Germline V lookup: CDR1 DFQATT, CDR2 SNEGSKA (reference sequence). V lost 0 bases and J lost 13, with 16 bases in between. The CDR3 totals 13 residues. CDR3: CSARDLGGIRQHF. In nucleotides, the CDR3 is TGCAGTGCTAGAGATCTTGGTGGGATTCGGCAGCATTTT.

This sequence joins TRBV7-8 and TRBJ2-7; possibly TRBD1 or TRBD2 for D (5 bases each). V dropped 5 bases and J dropped 0 bases, with 11 bases sitting between them. The CDR3 totals 14 residues. The germline CDR1 and CDR2 sequences are SGHVS and FQNEAQ. The CDR3, as DNA: TGTGCCAGCAGCCTCCGGGACGACTCCTACGAGCAGTACTTC. Its protein is CASSLRDDSYEQYF.

This chain links TRBV19 with TRBJ2-2; 7 bases fit TRBD2. Germline CDR1 and CDR2: LNHDA and SQIVND (reference sequence). There are 14 residues in the CDR3. Trimming at V came to 5 bases and at J to 2 bases, leaving 2 bases not matched to a gene. The CDR3 sequence is CASSAGLNTGELFF. Here the CDR3 DNA reads TGTGCCAGTAGTGCGGGACTAAACACCGGGGAGCTGTTTTTT. The full variable domain, rest sourced from reference TRBV19 and TRBJ2-2, is DGGITQSPKYLFRKEGQNVTLSCEQNLNHDAMYWYRQDPGQGLRLIYYSQIVNDFQKGDIAEGYSVSREKKESFPLTVTSAQKNPTAFYLCASSAGLNTGELFFGEGSRLTVL.

Only a few counts were recorded for this clonotype. V is TRBV29-1 and J is TRBJ2-3; D perhaps matches TRBD2 (5 bases). The CDR3 extends over 13 amino acids. Trimming stripped 0 bases from V and 7 bases from J, with 11 bases between. Germline lookup yields CDR1 SQVTM and CDR2 ANQGSEA. This CDR3 is CSVEEGDTNTQYF. The CDR3 nucleotides read TGCAGCGTTGAAGAGGGAGACACGAATACGCAGTATTTT.

This clonotype has more than one count but fewer than ten. The chain links TRBV4-1 to TRBJ1-4; tentatively, D is TRBD1 (6 bases). From germline, CDR1 is MGHRA and CDR2 YSYEKL. The ends were cut back, 0 bases at V and 8 bases at J, with 13 bases in the middle. The CDR3 contains 15 residues. The CDR3 region is CASSQDPQGWEKLFF. Written as DNA, the CDR3 is TGCGCCAGCAGCCAAGATCCCCAGGGGTGGGAAAAACTGTTTTTT.

This clonotype was recorded a few times. The rearrangement uses TRBV6-4 and TRBJ1-6, with D perhaps matching TRBD1 (5 bases). V lost 2 bases to trimming and J lost 6 bases, with 14 bases between them. Germline lookup yields CDR1 MRHNA and CDR2 SNTAGT. CDR3 length: 16 residues. CDR3 sequence reads: CASSDARGGLNSPLHF. In DNA form, the CDR3 reads TGTGCCAGCAGTGACGCCCGCGGGGGTCTTAATTCACCCCTCCACTTT.

This CDR3 is CATSRDLQGAGYTF. CDR3 nucleotides: TGTGCCACCAGCAGAGATCTACAGGGTGCGGGCTACACCTTC. The V and J genes are TRBV15 and TRBJ1-2; maybe TRBD1 (6 bases). The CDR3 has 14 residues. Germline CDR1 is LNHNV and CDR2 is YYDKDF (reference sequence). Trimming took 0 bases from V and 8 from J, leaving 13 bases between them.

The sample holds a few counts of this clonotype. This sequence joins TRBV7-2 and TRBJ1-4; D unclear. Germline V gives CDR1 SGHTA, CDR2 FQGNSA. Trimming left V 7 bases short and J 8 bases short, with 14 bases between. The CDR3 consists of 13 residues. The CDR3: CASTDDLREKLFF. The CDR3 DNA reads as TGTGCCAGCACCGACGACTTAAGAGAAAAACTGTTTTTT.

This clonotype was detected ten times or more. One end of the junction does not line up with germline, which may come from a read error. The chain carries TRBV16 and TRBJ1-2; a possible D gene is TRBD1 (5 bases). The CDR3 runs 12 residues. Germline V lookup: CDR1 KGHSY, CDR2 FQNENV. CDR3 DNA sequence: TGTGCCAGCAGCCCGTCGGGGGGGACTCTATGTTTC. This sequence encodes CASSPSGGTLCF. Drawing the rest from reference TRBV16 and TRBJ1-2, the complete variable domain is GEEVAQTPKHLVRGEGQKAKLYCAPIKGHSYVFWYQQVLKNEFKFLISFQNENVFDETGMPKERFSAKCLPNSPCSLEIQATKLEDSAVYFCASSPSGGTLCFGSGTRLTVV.

This clonotype has more than one count but fewer than ten. The chain couples TRBV5-5 to TRBJ1-4; D is perhaps TRBD1 (6 bases). Germline values: CDR1 SGHKS, CDR2 YYEKEE (reference sequence). The CDR3 extends over 13 amino acids. V was pared by 4 bases and J by 5 bases, with 9 bases between. This CDR3 reads CASSLTGNEKLFF. The CDR3 DNA reads as TGTGCCAGCAGCCTTACAGGGAATGAAAAACTGTTTTTT.

This clonotype has more than one count but fewer than ten. The chain couples TRBV29-1 to TRBJ1-1, with 7 bases that match TRBD1. Trimming cost V 6 bases and J 1 base; bases outside gene matches: 5. From germline, CDR1 is SQVTM and CDR2 ANQGSEA. The CDR3 runs to 13 residues. Here the CDR3 reads CSVGTDPNTEAFF. The CDR3 DNA sequence: TGCAGCGTGGGGACAGATCCGAACACTGAAGCTTTCTTT.

This clonotype showed up just once. The chain combines TRBV30 with TRBJ2-2; the D is unclear. Germline V gene data show CDR1 as GTSNPN and CDR2 as SVGIG (reference sequence). V was shortened by 0 bases and J by 4 bases, with 12 bases between the two germline ends. The length of the CDR3 is 15 residues. The CDR3 sequence is CAWSVSLGTTGELFF. The CDR3 nucleotides are TGTGCCTGGAGTGTAAGCCTGGGCACCACCGGGGAGCTGTTTTTT.

The chain carries TRBV21-1 and TRBJ2-2; the DNA was not used to check the table's D call, TRBD1. TRBV21-1 is shown as a pseudogene. The CDR3 totals 15 residues. Here the CDR3 DNA reads TGTGCCAGCAGACCAGACAGGGGAGAAACCGGGGAGCTGTTTTTT. Protein product: CASRPDRGETGELFF.

This clonotype was detected only a few times. V is TRBV5-1 and J is TRBJ1-1, with 7 bases lining up with TRBD1. With V trimmed by 4 bases and J by 1 base, 10 bases remained unmatched. The CDR3 is 16 residues long. Looked up from germline, CDR1 is SGHRS and CDR2 is YFSETQ. DNA for the CDR3: TGCGCCAGCAGCCTGGGAGGGGGCATTCGGAACACTGAAGCTTTCTTT. As protein: CASSLGGGIRNTEAFF. The full variable domain, rest sourced from reference TRBV5-1 and TRBJ1-1, is KAGVTQTPRYLIKTRGQQVTLSCSPISGHRSVSWYQQTPGQGLQFLFEYFSETQRNKGNFPGRFSGRQFSNSRSEMNVSTLELGDSALYLCASSLGGGIRNTEAFFGQGTRLTVV.

In its sample, this clonotype was seen many times. J is TRBJ2-2 and V is TRBV5-1, with D unclear. This CDR3 comprises 12 residues. The germline gives CDR1 SGHRS, CDR2 YFSETQ. V lost 10 bases, J lost 5 bases, and 12 bases lay in between. In DNA form, the CDR3 reads TGCGCCTCGGCTTACTCGACCGGGGAGCTGTTTTTT. Protein: CASAYSTGELFF.

The chain uses TRBV20-1 and TRBJ2-1; 11 bases align to TRBD2. Germline trimming cut 6 bases from V and 1 base from J; bases unmatched to any gene: 5. CDR1 and CDR2 (germline): DFQATT, SNEGSKA (reference sequence). The CDR3 consists of 15 residues. The CDR3 DNA reads as TGCAGTGCAAGTAGCGGGAGGGGATCCTACAATGAGCAGTTCTTC. Its protein product is CSASSGRGSYNEQFF.

This clonotype was seen once. The chain joins TRBV20-1 to TRBJ2-5, with 13 bases that match TRBD2. V was pared by 3 bases and J by 0 bases, with 4 bases of the junction left unmatched. Germline V lookup: CDR1 DFQATT, CDR2 SNEGSKA (reference sequence). CDR3 length: 16 residues. Here the CDR3 reads CSASGLAGAHQETQYF. CDR3 nucleotide sequence: TGCAGTGCTAGCGGACTAGCGGGGGCCCACCAAGAGACCCAGTACTTC.

The chain uses TRBV5-1 and TRBJ2-2; TRBD1 is a possible D gene (6 bases). The CDR3 runs to 15 residues. Germline loops: CDR1 SGHRS, CDR2 YFSETQ. V shed 3 bases and J shed 0 bases, with 9 bases lying between them. The CDR3 sequence is CASSWDTSNTGELFF. CDR3 nucleotide sequence: TGCGCCAGCAGCTGGGACACCTCGAACACCGGGGAGCTGTTTTTT.

This clonotype was seen a few times. The rearrangement links TRBV29-1 to TRBJ2-7, with a weak D call TRBD1 (5 bases). CDR1 and CDR2 (germline): SQVTM, ANQGSEA. Trimming removed 6 bases at V and 0 bases at J, with 9 bases between. This CDR3 has 12 residues. The CDR3 DNA sequence: TGCAGCGTCCGACAGAGCTCCTACGAGCAGTACTTC. Translation: CSVRQSSYEQYF.

This clonotype was seen repeatedly, ten times or more. The chain links TRBV12-3 or TRBV12-4 to TRBJ2-3; D remains ambiguous. This CDR3 is built from 11 residues. The V end lost 7 bases, the J end lost 5 bases, and 7 bases lay between the germline ends. CDR3 amino acids: CASTTRDTQYF. The CDR3 bases are TGTGCCAGCACTACTCGAGATACGCAGTATTTT.

The rearrangement joins TRBV20-1 to TRBJ2-3; weak D call: TRBD2 (5 bases). CDR3 length equals 16 residues. Germline CDR1 is DFQATT and CDR2 is SNEGSKA (reference sequence). Trimming cost V 1 base and J 6 bases, with 20 bases left between them. Here the CDR3 DNA reads TGCAGTGCTAGAGTAGGTCGGGCTAGCAGAGGGGATACGCAGTATTTT. Its protein product is CSARVGRASRGDTQYF.

This chain uses TRBV4-1 with TRBJ2-7, with 11 bases aligning to TRBD2. Per germline, CDR1 MGHRA and CDR2 YSYEKL. With V trimmed by 3 bases and J by 3 bases, 10 bases remained unmatched. This CDR3 has 17 amino acids. The CDR3 DNA is TGCGCCAGCAGCCAGCCGATAATAGCGGGAGGGGACTACGAGCAGTACTTC. Its protein is CASSQPIIAGGDYEQYF.

In this sample, this clonotype turned up a few times. This chain joins TRBV20-1 and TRBJ2-1; 9 bases fit TRBD2. Trimming removed 6 bases from V and 0 bases from J; junction bases left unmatched: 9. Germline-derived CDR1 and CDR2 are DFQATT and SNEGSKA (reference sequence). The CDR3 runs 16 residues. In DNA, the CDR3 is TGCAGTGCGCCTCCGGGACTAGCAAGCTCCTACAATGAGCAGTTCTTC. It encodes CSAPPGLASSYNEQFF.

In its sample, this clonotype was seen a few times. The rearrangement links TRBV12-3 or TRBV12-4 to TRBJ2-2; 8 nucleotides align to TRBD1. The CDR3 contains 17 residues. Losses at the gene ends were 0 bases for V and 6 bases for J; bases not matched to a gene: 9. CDR3 protein: CASSLATGGPGPGELFF. Here the CDR3 DNA reads TGTGCCAGCAGTTTAGCCACAGGGGGGCCCGGACCCGGGGAGCTGTTTTTT.

The rearrangement joins TRBV9 to TRBJ2-1; 13 positions match TRBD2. The CDR3 loop spans 16 amino acids. Trimming removed 0 bases from V and 9 bases from J; junction bases left unmatched: 6. Germline CDR1 reads SGDLS; CDR2 reads YYNGEE. CDR3 sequence reads: CASSVGTSGSGGEQFF. CDR3 DNA sequence: TGTGCCAGCAGCGTAGGGACTAGCGGGAGCGGAGGTGAGCAGTTCTTC.